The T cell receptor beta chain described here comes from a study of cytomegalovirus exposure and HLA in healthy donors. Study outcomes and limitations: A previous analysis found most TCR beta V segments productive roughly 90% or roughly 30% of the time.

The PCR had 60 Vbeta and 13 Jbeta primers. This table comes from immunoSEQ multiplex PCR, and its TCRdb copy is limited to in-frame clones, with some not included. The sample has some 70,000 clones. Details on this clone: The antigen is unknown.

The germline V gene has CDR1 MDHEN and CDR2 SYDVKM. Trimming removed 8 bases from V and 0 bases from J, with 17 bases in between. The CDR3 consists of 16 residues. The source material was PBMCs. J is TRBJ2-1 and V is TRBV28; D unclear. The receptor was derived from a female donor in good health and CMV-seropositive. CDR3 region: CASSGSQPSSYNEQFF. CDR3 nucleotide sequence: TGTGCCAGCTCTGGTTCGCAACCCAGCTCCTACAATGAGCAGTTCTTC.